Each of the 28 T cell receptor beta chains below was sequenced from the same sample in a study of CD8 T cells in ankylosing spondylitis. Using its own MiXCR run on the 5' RACE reads, TCRdb lists one record per CDR3 protein. The table lists about 360,000 distinct CDR3 sequences, 20% to 25% of them singletons. The sample taken for sequencing was blood, either unsorted or a sorted T cell fraction (not recorded which). These receptors originate from a male donor with ankylosing spondylitis or in good health (not recorded which).

This clonotype was observed a handful of times. The CDR3: CASSYTAGGLPNEQFF. For the CDR3, the DNA is TGTGCCAGCAGTTACACAGCGGGGGGGCTCCCCAATGAGCAGTTCTTC. The V gene is TRBV6-2 or TRBV6-3, the J gene TRBJ2-1, with 10 bases matching TRBD2. The V gene end was trimmed by 2 bases and the J gene end by 6 bases; junction bases not matched to a gene: 7. The V gene's germline CDR1 is MNHEY and CDR2 SVGEGT. The length of the CDR3 is 16 residues.

V gene TRBV7-2 combines with J gene TRBJ1-1, with D perhaps matching TRBD1 (5 bases). V was shortened by 2 bases and J by 2 bases, with 12 bases between the two germline ends. CDR1 is SGHTA and CDR2 is FQGNSA in the germline V gene. This CDR3 contains 15 residues. CDR3 residues: CASSLMGDPNTEAFF. DNA for the CDR3: TGTGCCAGCAGCTTAATGGGGGATCCTAACACTGAAGCTTTCTTT.

Many counts were recorded for this clonotype. The chain joins TRBV29-1 to TRBJ2-1, with 8 bases identical to TRBD1. The CDR3 sequence is 14 residues long. With 4 bases clipped from V and 7 bases from J, the junction kept 9 bases outside the gene matches. Germline V gene data show CDR1 as SQVTM and CDR2 as ANQGSEA. In nucleotides, the CDR3 is TGCAGCGTTGGGGGACAGGTGGCCCAAAATGAGCAGTTCTTC. Amino acid sequence: CSVGGQVAQNEQFF.

This clonotype was counted between two and nine times. The chain has TRBV20-1 and TRBJ2-7; D is perhaps TRBD1 (6 bases). Trimming took 7 bases from V and 1 from J, leaving 14 bases between them. CDR1 is DFQATT, CDR2 SNEGSKA, per germline (reference sequence). The CDR3 runs 13 residues. The CDR3 sequence is CSVSQGWSYEQYF. The CDR3 nucleotides are TGCAGTGTTTCACAGGGTTGGTCCTACGAGCAGTACTTC.

In this sample, this clonotype turned up a few times. V gene TRBV12-3 or TRBV12-4 combines with J gene TRBJ2-3; D perhaps matches TRBD1 (5 bases). The CDR3 consists of 14 residues. V lost 5 bases to trimming and J lost 4 bases, with 13 bases between them. The CDR3 DNA reads as TGTGCCAGCAGTATCCAGGGTAGGGCAGATACGCAGTATTTT. Its protein product is CASSIQGRADTQYF.

This clonotype occurred a few times. The chain recombines TRBV12-3 or TRBV12-4 with TRBJ2-7; 9 bases line up with TRBD1. The CDR3 runs to 15 residues. V was pared by 5 bases and J by 4 bases, with 9 bases of the junction left unmatched. CDR3 amino acids: CASSVKPGQGYEQYF. As DNA, the CDR3 is TGTGCCAGCAGTGTAAAACCGGGACAGGGTTACGAGCAGTACTTC.

J is TRBJ2-4 and V is TRBV29-1; D is possibly TRBD1 (5 bases). The CDR3 is 17 residues long. Per germline, CDR1 SQVTM and CDR2 ANQGSEA. Trimming removed 6 bases at V and 0 bases at J, with 21 bases between. The CDR3 DNA reads as TGCAGCGTCCCGGCCAGGGCCCAAGACCTAGCCAAAAACATTCAGTACTTC. It yields the protein CSVPARAQDLAKNIQYF. Combining the CDR3 with reference TRBV29-1 and TRBJ2-4 gives the whole variable domain SAVISQKPSRDICQRGTSLTIQCQVDSQVTMMFWYRQQPGQSLTLIATANQGSEATYESGFVIDKFPISRPNLTFSTLTVSNMSPEDSSIYLCSVPARAQDLAKNIQYFGAGTRLSVL.

The rearrangement uses TRBV11-1 and TRBJ2-1; D is perhaps TRBD1 or TRBD2 (5 bases each). V was clipped by 5 bases and J by 2 bases, with 16 bases between them. Per germline, CDR1 SGHAT and CDR2 FQDESV (reference sequence). The CDR3 runs 16 residues. The CDR3 spells CASSPLRGPAYNEQFF. The CDR3 region has the DNA TGTGCCAGCAGCCCCTTAAGGGGACCAGCCTACAATGAGCAGTTCTTC.

This clonotype was observed at least ten times. The chain links TRBV13 to TRBJ2-1, with 8 bases that match TRBD2. The germline CDR1 and CDR2 sequences are PRHDT and FYEKMQ (reference sequence). The V segment lost 6 bases and the J segment 6 bases; nucleotides outside the gene matches: 10. This CDR3 region has 15 residues. For the CDR3, the DNA is TGTGCCAGCAGTCCCGAACTAGCGGAGTCCAATGAGCAGTTCTTC. Amino acid sequence: CASSPELAESNEQFF.

V is TRBV12-3 or TRBV12-4 and J is TRBJ2-5; 8 bases line up with TRBD1. V dropped 2 bases and J dropped 5; count of bases not matched to a gene: 7. The CDR3 length is 15 residues. For the CDR3, the DNA is TGTGCCAGCAGTTTAAGGCAGGGGGCCGGGGAGACCCAGTACTTC. Its translation: CASSLRQGAGETQYF.

In its sample, this clonotype was seen a few times. This chain uses TRBV27 with TRBJ2-3; maybe TRBD1 (5 bases). CDR3 size: 13 residues. Germline V CDR1 and CDR2: MNHEY, SMNVEV (reference sequence). Deletions cut 10 bases from V and 3 bases from J, with 14 bases between. CDR3 in DNA: TGTGCCACCAGGGAAGTTTTGACAGATACGCAGTATTTT. It specifies CATREVLTDTQYF.

The chain recombines TRBV10-3 with TRBJ2-7; D unresolved. Trimming cost V 2 bases and J 2 bases, with 4 bases left between them. CDR1 is ENHRY and CDR2 is SYGVKD in the germline V gene. CDR3 length: 12 residues. As DNA, the CDR3 is TGTGCCATCAGTGAGGGGGCCTACGAGCAGTACTTC. The encoded protein is CAISEGAYEQYF.

This clonotype was observed a few times. J is TRBJ2-3 and V is TRBV7-9, with D perhaps assigned TRBD1 or TRBD2 (6 bases each). Trimming removed 3 bases from V and 6 bases from J, with 10 bases in between. Germline CDR1 reads SEHNR; CDR2 reads FQNEAQ (reference sequence). This CDR3 is 13 amino acids long. Written as DNA, the CDR3 is TGTGCCAGCAGCTTGGGGGGCTGGGATACGCAGTATTTT. Translated: CASSLGGWDTQYF.

A few counts support this clonotype. This chain links TRBV12-3 or TRBV12-4 with TRBJ2-1; D is uncertain. V lost 5 bases, J lost 0 bases, and 14 bases lay in between. This CDR3 region has 16 residues. CDR3 protein: CASSPRFQSSYNEQFF. DNA for the CDR3: TGTGCCAGCAGTCCTCGGTTCCAGAGCTCCTACAATGAGCAGTTCTTC.

The chain employs TRBV7-9 and TRBJ2-7; D is tentatively TRBD1 or TRBD2 (5 bases each). Per germline, CDR1 SEHNR and CDR2 FQNEAQ (reference sequence). This CDR3 is built from 14 residues. The germline V and J ends were trimmed by 5 bases and 2 bases, with 13 bases remaining between them. The DNA of the CDR3 is TGTGCCAGCAGCACCGGGGCAAGGCCCTACGAGCAGTACTTC. Amino acid sequence: CASSTGARPYEQYF. The whole variable domain, filled in from reference TRBV7-9 and TRBJ2-7, reads DTGVSQNPRHKITKRGQNVTFRCDPISEHNRLYWYRQTLGQGPEFLTYFQNEAQLEKSRLLSDRFSAERPKGSFSTLEIQRTEQGDSAMYLCASSTGARPYEQYFGPGTRLTVT.

The chain employs TRBV7-9 and TRBJ2-1, with TRBD2 identical over 8 bases. Losses at the gene ends were 5 bases for V and 7 bases for J; bases not matched to a gene: 4. Germline V lookup: CDR1 SEHNR, CDR2 FQNEAQ (reference sequence). The CDR3 runs 13 residues. The chain's CDR3 is CASSPRLANEQFF. DNA of the CDR3: TGTGCCAGCAGCCCCCGACTAGCGAATGAGCAGTTCTTC.

This clonotype was seen a handful of times. This rearrangement joins TRBV5-1 to TRBJ2-2, with a tentative D call TRBD1 (5 bases). CDR1 SGHRS and CDR2 YFSETQ come from the germline V gene. V was cut by 2 bases and J by 3 bases, with 11 bases left in between. CDR3 length: 15 amino acids. The CDR3 bases are TGCGCCAGCAGCTTCTGGGGCCTGGACACCGGGGAGCTGTTTTTT. Residues: CASSFWGLDTGELFF.

The V and J genes are TRBV20-1 and TRBJ2-2; the D gene is possibly TRBD2 (6 bases). Deletions cut 5 bases from V and 8 bases from J, with 24 bases between. The V gene's germline CDR1 is DFQATT and CDR2 SNEGSKA (reference sequence). This CDR3 contains 16 residues. The chain's CDR3 is CSAAPLAATGVGELFF. The CDR3 bases are TGCAGTGCTGCCCCACTAGCTGCGACGGGAGTAGGGGAGCTGTTTTTT.

This clonotype turned up a few times. This chain uses TRBV12-3 or TRBV12-4 with TRBJ2-1; D is perhaps TRBD1 or TRBD2 (5 bases each). Trimming stripped 3 bases from V and 13 bases from J, with 19 bases between. This CDR3 spans 14 amino acids. The CDR3 DNA reads as TGTGCCAGCAGTTTTGAGGGGTCCTTAGCACACCAGTTCTTC. Its translation is CASSFEGSLAHQFF.

The CDR3 sequence is CASSQEARDHEQYF. Here the CDR3 DNA reads TGCGCCAGCAGCCAAGAGGCAAGGGACCACGAGCAGTACTTC. V usage is TRBV4-1 and J usage is TRBJ2-7; either TRBD1 or TRBD2 may fit D (5 bases each). Germline V gene lookup returns CDR1 MGHRA and CDR2 YSYEKL. This CDR3 is 14 amino acids long. The V and J ends lost 0 bases and 5 bases respectively, with 11 bases between them.

The CDR3 protein is CASSLSLAGGPETQYF. DNA for the CDR3: TGTGCCAGCAGTTTATCACTAGCGGGGGGGCCGGAGACCCAGTACTTC. V gene TRBV28 combines with J gene TRBJ2-5; 13 nucleotides align to TRBD2. Germline V gives CDR1 MDHEN, CDR2 SYDVKM. This CDR3 region has 16 residues. J was trimmed by 5 bases and V by 1 base; bases with no gene match: 4.

This rearrangement joins TRBV12-3 or TRBV12-4 to TRBJ2-7, with unresolved D. This CDR3 is 16 amino acids long. Deletions cut 0 bases from V and 2 bases from J, with 14 bases between. CDR3 bases: TGTGCCAGCAGTTTAGCGATGGCTACCAATCCCTACGAGCAGTACTTC. This encodes CASSLAMATNPYEQYF.

The chain recombines TRBV27 with TRBJ2-1, with 7 bases fitting TRBD2. From germline, CDR1 is MNHEY and CDR2 SMNVEV (reference sequence). After removal of 4 bases from V and 4 bases from J, the junction contained 7 bases not matched to a gene. The CDR3 is 15 residues long. Here the CDR3 DNA reads TGTGCCAGCAGTTCCATTTCGGGGGGATACAATGAGCAGTTCTTC. Residues: CASSSISGGYNEQFF.

There are many counts of this clonotype. The rearrangement uses TRBV12-3 or TRBV12-4 and TRBJ2-1; D is perhaps TRBD1 or TRBD2 (5 bases each). The CDR3 loop spans 13 amino acids. V was pared by 6 bases and J by 4 bases, with 10 bases between. In nucleotides, the CDR3 is TGTGCCAGCAGCCTGGGACCATACAATGAGCAGTTCTTC. Translation gives CASSLGPYNEQFF.

This clonotype has a count of ten or more. The V call is TRBV20-1, the J call TRBJ2-1; D is unclear. The CDR3 has 12 amino acids. CDR1 DFQATT and CDR2 SNEGSKA come from the germline V gene (reference sequence). The V end lost 3 bases, the J end lost 3 bases, and 6 bases lay between the germline ends. The CDR3 spells CSASVDYNEQFF. CDR3 coding DNA: TGCAGTGCTAGTGTAGACTACAATGAGCAGTTCTTC.

This clonotype was picked up one time. The chain combines TRBV14 with TRBJ2-6; D perhaps matches TRBD2 (5 bases). The V gene's germline CDR1 is SGHDN and CDR2 FVKESK. The CDR3 is made up of 20 amino acids. V lost 3 bases to trimming and J lost 0 bases, with 21 bases between them. Written as DNA, the CDR3 is TGTGCCAGCAGCCAGAAACGAACGGGATTTTTAAGCTCTGGGGCCAACGTCCTGACTTTC. Protein: CASSQKRTGFLSSGANVLTF.

The rearrangement uses TRBV5-1 and TRBJ2-7; D is unresolved. The CDR3 spans 16 residues. V was pared by 4 bases and J by 0 bases, with 17 bases between. The germline V gene encodes CDR1 SGHRS and CDR2 YFSETQ. The CDR3 DNA reads TGCGCCAGCAGCCCTGGCATAGGGCTGAGCTCCTACGAGCAGTACTTC. This codes for CASSPGIGLSSYEQYF.

This clonotype was counted between two and nine times. The chain has TRBV12-3 or TRBV12-4 and TRBJ2-5; 10 nucleotides line up with TRBD2. V was clipped by 7 bases and J by 2 bases; unmatched bases: 7. The CDR3 is made up of 15 amino acids. CDR3 nucleotides: TGTGCCAGCACCCTAAGCGGGGGGGCTCAAGAGACCCAGTACTTC. This sequence encodes CASTLSGGAQETQYF.